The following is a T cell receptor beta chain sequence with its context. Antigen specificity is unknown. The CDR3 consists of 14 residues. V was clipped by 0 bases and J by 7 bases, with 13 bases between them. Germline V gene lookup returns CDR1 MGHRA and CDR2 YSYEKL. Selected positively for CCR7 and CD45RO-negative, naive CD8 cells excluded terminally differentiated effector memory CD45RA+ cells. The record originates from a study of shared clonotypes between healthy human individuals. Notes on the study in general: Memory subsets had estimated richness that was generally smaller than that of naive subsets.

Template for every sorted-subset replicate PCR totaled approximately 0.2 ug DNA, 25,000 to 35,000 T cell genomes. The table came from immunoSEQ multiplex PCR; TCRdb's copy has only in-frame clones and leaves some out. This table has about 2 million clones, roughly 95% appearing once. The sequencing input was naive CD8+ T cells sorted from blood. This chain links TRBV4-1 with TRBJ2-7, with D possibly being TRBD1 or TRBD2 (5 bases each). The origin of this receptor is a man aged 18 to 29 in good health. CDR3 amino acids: CASSQEHGAREQYF. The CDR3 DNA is TGCGCCAGCAGCCAAGAACACGGGGCTCGAGAGCAGTACTTC.